This T cell receptor (beta chain) was captured in a study of blood T cell repertoires in COVID-19. The wider study: COVID-19 samples collected from the United States, Italy and Spain covered acute and convalescent phases. In each case, the material was cDNA or gDNA derived from T cells, B-cell-depleted T cells, or PBMCs.

Authors' data handling: Reference gene primer amplification gave nucleated cell count estimates. Generated by immunoSEQ multiplex PCR, the TCRdb table keeps only in-frame clones and is missing some. Clonal size and the V and J genes are those of that table, whereas D and trimming came from the DNA. The table records 150,000 to 190,000 clones, around four fifths of them present only once. CDR3 length: 13 amino acids. Germline V gene data show CDR1 as LNHDA and CDR2 as SQIVND (reference sequence). V shed 3 bases and J shed 7 bases, with 12 bases lying between them. This sequence joins TRBV19 and TRBJ1-1, with D maybe TRBD1 (6 bases). The source material was peripheral blood. The sequence derives from a woman over 75 with acute or convalescent COVID-19. In nucleotides, the CDR3 is TGTGCCAGTAGTATTTGGGGGCGAGGTGAAGCTTTCTTT. Its protein product is CASSIWGRGEAFF.